A single sample is the source of the 29 T cell receptor beta chains below, sequenced in a study of beta chain features in type 1 diabetes. Expressed TCRB transcripts were sequenced because the entire RNA isolate underwent reverse transcription. The table came from immunoSEQ multiplex PCR; TCRdb's copy has only in-frame clones and leaves some out. The sample holds 150,000 to 200,000 clones; 10% to 15% are singletons and the top ten take roughly 0.56%. The sequenced sample was central memory CD4+ T cells from blood. Receptors were obtained from a young woman in good health.

This chain joins TRBV30 and TRBJ1-2, with TRBD1 matching over 9 bases. In germline, CDR1 is GTSNPN, CDR2 SVGIG (reference sequence). The CDR3 has 13 residues. The junction had 4 bases not matched to a gene; V was cut back by 2 bases and J by 6 bases. CDR3 protein: CAWSRQGGDGYTF. The CDR3 region has the DNA TGTGCCTGGAGTCGACAGGGGGGGGATGGCTACACCTTC.

This clone was seen more than once but under ten times. V and J are TRBV11-1 and TRBJ2-1; 8 bases are a match to TRBD1. CDR1 is SGHAT and CDR2 is FQDESV in the germline V gene (reference sequence). The V and J ends lost 2 bases and 6 bases, in that order; junction bases with no gene match: 6. CDR3 length: 15 residues. The CDR3 DNA reads as TGTGCCAGCAGCTTACAGGGGGCGTCGGGCAATGAGCAGTTCTTC. This encodes CASSLQGASGNEQFF.

J is TRBJ1-1 and V is TRBV5-1; 12 bases align to TRBD1. CDR3 length: 16 amino acids. Germline V gene sequence: CDR1 SGHRS, CDR2 YFSETQ. V gave up 4 bases and J gave up 7 bases; unmatched junction bases: 11. CDR3 protein: CASSVGQGALRFEAFF. The CDR3, as DNA: TGCGCCAGCAGCGTGGGACAGGGGGCGCTGAGATTTGAAGCTTTCTTT.

In this sample, this clone turned up a few times. The rearrangement uses TRBV15 and TRBJ2-1, with D maybe TRBD2 (6 bases). V lost 0 bases to trimming and J lost 3 bases, with 9 bases between them. The V gene's germline CDR1 is LNHNV and CDR2 YYDKDF (reference sequence). CDR3 size: 15 residues. CDR3 sequence: CATSREASVYNEQFF. CDR3 DNA: TGTGCCACCAGCAGAGAGGCTAGCGTCTACAATGAGCAGTTCTTC.

The CDR3, as DNA: TGTGCCAGCAGTGACTCAGGACTAGCGGGAGGGTCGAACACCGGGGAGCTGTTTTTT. Protein: CASSDSGLAGGSNTGELFF. The chain uses TRBV6-4 and TRBJ2-2; the match to TRBD2 covers 15 bases. Losses at the gene ends were 0 bases for V and 0 bases for J; bases not matched to a gene: 2. From germline, CDR1 is MRHNA and CDR2 SNTAGT. CDR3 length equals 19 residues.

This clone was seen only a few times. The rearrangement joins TRBV25-1 to TRBJ1-2, with TRBD1 as a possible D gene (6 bases). This CDR3 contains 12 residues. Germline V gives CDR1 MGHDK, CDR2 SYGVNS. Deletions cut 4 bases from V and 4 bases from J, with 7 bases between. The CDR3 bases are TGTGCCAGCAGTGTACAGGGCTATGGCTACACCTTC. Residues: CASSVQGYGYTF.

The rearrangement uses TRBV9 and TRBJ2-1; 13 nucleotides agree with TRBD2. This CDR3 has 14 residues. Germline CDR1 is SGDLS and CDR2 is YYNGEE. V was clipped by 3 bases and J by 10 bases; unmatched bases: 4. The chain's CDR3 is CASSGTSGSVEQFF. CDR3 sequence (DNA): TGTGCCAGCAGCGGGACTAGCGGGAGTGTGGAGCAGTTCTTC.

This clone has just a few counts. The gene calls are TRBV28 and TRBJ1-5; 10 bases fit TRBD1. V was pared by 6 bases and J by 6 bases, with 11 bases of the junction left unmatched. The germline gives CDR1 MDHEN, CDR2 SYDVKM. This CDR3 is built from 16 residues. The CDR3 spells CASSSGTGVRGQPQHF. In DNA, the CDR3 is TGTGCCAGCAGCTCCGGGACAGGGGTAAGGGGTCAGCCCCAGCATTTT.

This clone was found a few times. The rearrangement links TRBV29-1 to TRBJ1-1; D might be TRBD1 (6 bases). Germline lookup yields CDR1 SQVTM and CDR2 ANQGSEA. This CDR3 comprises 12 residues. Deletions cut 3 bases from V and 6 bases from J, with 11 bases between. CDR3 DNA sequence: TGCAGCGTTGATTCGGGGGGCCCTGAAGCTTTCTTT. It specifies CSVDSGGPEAFF.

This chain links TRBV29-1 with TRBJ2-1; the D gene is possibly TRBD1 (5 bases). The CDR3 extends over 13 amino acids. Germline-derived CDR1 and CDR2 are SQVTM and ANQGSEA. V lost 4 bases to trimming and J lost 6 bases, with 13 bases between them. The CDR3 loop reads CSVGQTQANEQFF. The DNA for the CDR3 is TGCAGCGTTGGACAGACACAAGCCAATGAGCAGTTCTTC.

The J gene is TRBJ2-7, the V gene TRBV7-8, with TRBD2 identical over 9 bases. Trimming at V came to 4 bases and at J to 6 bases, leaving 10 bases not matched to a gene. Germline V CDR1 and CDR2: SGHVS, FQNEAQ. CDR3 length equals 15 residues. This CDR3 is CASSSPLPSGVEQYF. The CDR3 DNA is TGTGCCAGCAGCTCCCCCCTTCCTAGCGGGGTCGAGCAGTACTTC.

This clone turned up a few times. The gene calls are TRBV29-1 and TRBJ2-1; 14 nucleotides line up with TRBD2. The CDR3 contains 13 residues. Trimming at V came to 6 bases and at J to 6 bases, leaving 1 base not matched to a gene. CDR1 SQVTM and CDR2 ANQGSEA come from the germline V gene. CDR3 amino acids: CSVGTSGSNEQFF. The DNA of the CDR3 is TGCAGCGTAGGGACTAGCGGGAGCAATGAGCAGTTCTTC.

This clone was seen only a few times. The chain recombines TRBV9 with TRBJ2-1; TRBD2 agrees at 11 bases. CDR1 SGDLS and CDR2 YYNGEE come from the germline V gene. The CDR3 spans 15 residues. V shed 3 bases and J 6 bases; nucleotides not matched to a gene: 5. As DNA, the CDR3 is TGTGCCAGCAGCGAACTAGCGGGAGCAGTCAATGAGCAGTTCTTC. Its protein is CASSELAGAVNEQFF.

This clone was seen at least ten times. The rearrangement uses TRBV7-8 and TRBJ1-2; 7 bases match TRBD1. The CDR3 has 13 amino acids. V dropped 6 bases and J dropped 5; count of bases not matched to a gene: 6. CDR1 and CDR2 (germline): SGHVS, FQNEAQ. The CDR3 loop reads CASSTDRVYGYTF. In nucleotides, the CDR3 is TGTGCCAGCAGTACCGACAGGGTTTATGGCTACACCTTC. The whole variable domain, remainder taken from reference TRBV7-8 and TRBJ1-2, is GAGVSQSPRYKVAKRGQDVALRCDPISGHVSLFWYQQALGQGPEFLTYFQNEAQLDKSGLPSDRFFAERPEGSVSTLKIQRTQQEDSAVYLCASSTDRVYGYTFGSGTRLTVV.

This clone was detected a few times. The J gene is TRBJ2-7, the V gene TRBV20-1; D is ambiguous. Trimming removed 7 bases from V and 5 bases from J, with 12 bases in between. The germline CDR1 and CDR2 sequences are DFQATT and SNEGSKA (reference sequence). The CDR3 is made up of 11 amino acids. CDR3 region: CSGGPYNEQYF. The CDR3 DNA follows: TGCAGTGGTGGGCCTTATAACGAGCAGTACTTC.

V is TRBV7-9 and J is TRBJ2-5; 9 bases are a match to TRBD2. V shed 8 bases and J 5 bases; nucleotides not matched to a gene: 3. CDR3 size: 12 residues. Germline V gene data show CDR1 as SEHNR and CDR2 as FQNEAQ (reference sequence). The CDR3 region is CASGTSSETQYF. Here the CDR3 DNA reads TGTGCCAGCGGGACTAGCTCCGAGACCCAGTACTTC.

The table lists this clone with a few counts. The gene calls are TRBV18 and TRBJ1-1, with 9 bases lining up with TRBD1. Looked up from germline, CDR1 is KGHSH and CDR2 is LQKENI. J lost 0 bases, V lost 3 bases, and 8 bases had no gene match. The CDR3 sequence is 17 residues long. The CDR3 here is CASSPTNGQGLNTEAFF. The CDR3 nucleotides read TGTGCCAGCTCACCTACTAACGGACAGGGGTTGAACACTGAAGCTTTCTTT.

This clone was picked up a small number of times. The chain recombines TRBV4-3 with TRBJ2-7, with TRBD1 matching over 9 bases. This CDR3 spans 20 amino acids. CDR1 is LGHNA, CDR2 YSLEER, per germline. V trimming: 0 bases; J trimming: 2 bases; junction bases outside the gene matches: 17. CDR3 protein: CASSQEWGASGQGWPYEQYF. CDR3 in DNA: TGCGCCAGCAGCCAAGAATGGGGAGCATCAGGACAGGGGTGGCCCTACGAGCAGTACTTC.

This clone came up a few times. The rearrangement uses TRBV5-1 and TRBJ2-3; D is perhaps TRBD2 (6 bases). V lost 4 bases to trimming and J lost 0 bases, with 15 bases between them. The germline CDR1 and CDR2 sequences are SGHRS and YFSETQ. This CDR3 is 16 amino acids long. The CDR3 protein is CASSGHAGSSTDTQYF. DNA of the CDR3: TGCGCCAGCAGCGGACATGCGGGATCTAGCACAGATACGCAGTATTTT.

Only a few counts were recorded for this clone. The V call is TRBV4-1, the J call TRBJ2-3, with TRBD2 matching over 8 bases. V was clipped by 5 bases and J by 6 bases; unmatched bases: 7. The germline V gene encodes CDR1 MGHRA and CDR2 YSYEKL. The length of the CDR3 is 14 residues. DNA for the CDR3: TGCGCCAGCAGCTTAGCGGGACGCTTCGATACGCAGTATTTT. It translates to CASSLAGRFDTQYF.

This clone has a handful of counts. At one boundary the junction diverges from the germline segment, which might be a read error. The chain couples TRBV2 to TRBJ2-7, with a weak D call TRBD2 (6 bases). Per the germline V gene, CDR1 is SNHLY and CDR2 is FYNNEI. The CDR3 runs to 10 residues. CDR3 sequence (DNA): TGTGCCAGAATAGGAGGGACTGCAAATTTC. As protein: CARIGGTANF.

This sequence joins TRBV2 and TRBJ2-5, with 8 nucleotides matching TRBD2. The CDR3 length is 13 residues. The germline V gene has CDR1 SNHLY and CDR2 FYNNEI. V lost 10 bases to trimming and J lost 4 bases; unmatched junction nucleotides: 8. CDR3 coding DNA: TGTGCCATAAAAGCGGGAGAGGGAGAGACCCAGTACTTC. Protein product: CAIKAGEGETQYF.

This clone was counted a few times. The chain recombines TRBV18 with TRBJ2-7, with D maybe TRBD1 (5 bases). The CDR3 extends over 15 amino acids. The germline CDR1 and CDR2 sequences are KGHSH and LQKENI. V lost 2 bases and J 2 bases, leaving 13 bases between the germline ends. The CDR3 region has the DNA TGTGCCAGCTCACCAGGGGCACCTTCCCCCTACGAGCAGTACTTC. This gives the protein CASSPGAPSPYEQYF. The entire variable domain, with the rest obtained from reference TRBV18 and TRBJ2-7, is as follows: NAGVMQNPRHLVRRRGQEARLRCSPMKGHSHVYWYRQLPEEGLKFMVYLQKENIIDESGMPKERFSAEFPKEGPSILRIQQVVRGDSAAYFCASSPGAPSPYEQYFGPGTRLTVT.

This clone was observed a few times. The rearrangement joins TRBV7-2 to TRBJ2-7; D ambiguous. Germline V gene data show CDR1 as SGHTA and CDR2 as FQGNSA. CDR3 size: 15 residues. Trimming removed 1 base at V and 2 bases at J, with 12 bases between. The chain's CDR3 is CASSLVRMSAYEQYF. CDR3 coding DNA: TGTGCCAGCAGCTTAGTGCGGATGAGTGCCTACGAGCAGTACTTC.

This clone was counted between two and nine times. V is TRBV28 and J is TRBJ1-1; 8 bases are shared with TRBD1. The CDR3 covers 13 residues. The J segment lost 4 bases and the V segment lost 6 bases, leaving 4 bases of the junction unmatched. CDR1 is MDHEN, CDR2 SYDVKM, per germline. The CDR3 loop reads CASRRTGGTEAFF. The CDR3 nucleotides read TGTGCCAGCAGAAGAACAGGGGGCACTGAAGCTTTCTTT.

This clone was recorded a few times. This chain connects TRBV4-3 to TRBJ2-5; TRBD2 is a possible D gene (5 bases). In germline, CDR1 is LGHNA, CDR2 YSLEER. CDR3 length equals 15 residues. Trimming took off 4 bases at V and 5 bases at J, with 17 bases between the two ends. The CDR3 loop is CASSPRGYIGETQYF. The CDR3 bases are TGCGCCAGCAGCCCCCGCGGGTACATCGGGGAGACCCAGTACTTC.

In its sample, this clone was seen a few times. Other nucleotide sequences in the sample specify the same CDR3. CDR3 sequence (DNA): TGTGCCAGCAGTCTTAGCCAAGAGACCCAGTACTTC. Its protein product is CASSLSQETQYF. This chain links TRBV4-2 with TRBJ2-5, with no clear D. This CDR3 is built from 12 residues. V lost 6 bases and J lost 1, with 6 bases in between. Germline V gene data show CDR1 as LGHNA and CDR2 as YNFKEQ.

CDR3 amino acids: CASSQDGAGNQPQHF. CDR3 DNA: TGTGCCAGCAGCCAAGATGGGGCGGGCAATCAGCCCCAGCATTTT. The chain uses TRBV4-2 and TRBJ1-5, with D perhaps matching TRBD1 (5 bases). V dropped 0 bases and J dropped 2 bases, with 8 bases sitting between them. Germline lookup yields CDR1 LGHNA and CDR2 YNFKEQ. This CDR3 is built from 15 residues.

This clone was seen a few times. The CDR3 DNA reads TGTGCCAGCTCCCCCCGGGTGTCCTACGAGCAGTACTTC. Its translation is CASSPRVSYEQYF. The V gene is TRBV18, the J gene TRBJ2-7; D call uncertain. Germline CDR1 and CDR2: KGHSH and LQKENI. CDR3 size: 13 residues. V lost 6 bases and J 1 base, leaving 10 bases between the germline ends. The whole variable domain, filled in from reference TRBV18 and TRBJ2-7, reads NAGVMQNPRHLVRRRGQEARLRCSPMKGHSHVYWYRQLPEEGLKFMVYLQKENIIDESGMPKERFSAEFPKEGPSILRIQQVVRGDSAAYFCASSPRVSYEQYFGPGTRLTVT.